This T cell receptor beta chain came from a study of radiotherapy plus CTLA-4 blockade in lung cancer. Clones were read by immunoSEQ multiplex PCR, and TCRdb kept only the in-frame ones, dropping some. The data show just under 60,000 clones, 65% to 80% seen once. Deletions cut 5 bases from V and 1 base from J, with 12 bases between. The CDR3 runs to 15 residues. Germline V lookup: CDR1 MNHNS, CDR2 SASEGT. The receptor was derived from a human donor with non-small cell lung cancer whose response to radiotherapy plus ipilimumab could not be evaluated. The chain has TRBV6-1 and TRBJ2-1; D not certain. Sequenced material: peripheral blood, taken from a patient treated with radiotherapy plus ipilimumab. For the CDR3, the DNA is TGTGCCAGCAGTAGAGAAGTCCCTTCCTACAATGAGCAGTTCTTC. Amino acid sequence: CASSREVPSYNEQFF.